This passage covers 25 T cell receptor beta chains from one sample sequenced in a study of OX40 agonist ivuxolimab in advanced cancers. The method was immunoSEQ multiplex PCR; TCRdb's version includes in-frame clones alone and lacks a portion of them. This sample has tens of thousands of clones, with 80% to 95% found just once. Sequencing used CD4+ or CD8+ T cells sorted from blood, obtained in a trial of the OX40 agonist ivuxolimab. The receptors shown here come from an adult with an advanced solid tumor such as melanoma, head and neck, liver or kidney cancer.

This clone turned up a few times. This chain connects TRBV28 to TRBJ2-3; D unresolved. V shed 6 bases and J shed 2 bases, with 15 bases lying between them. The CDR3 extends over 15 amino acids. The germline gives CDR1 MDHEN, CDR2 SYDVKM. CDR3 bases: TGTGCCAGCAGCCCCCCCTCACAGCTCACAGATACGCAGTATTTT. Its protein product is CASSPPSQLTDTQYF.

The chain couples TRBV18 to TRBJ1-3; D gene ambiguous. Germline values: CDR1 KGHSH, CDR2 LQKENI. Trimming removed 2 bases from V and 0 bases from J, with 5 bases in between. The CDR3 loop spans 14 amino acids. Here the CDR3 DNA reads TGTGCCAGCTCACCAGTTGACTCTGGAAACACCATATATTTT. It translates to CASSPVDSGNTIYF.

The CDR3 spells CASRRTEPYGYTF. In DNA, the CDR3 is TGTGCCAGCAGAAGGACAGAACCATATGGCTACACCTTC. J is TRBJ1-2 and V is TRBV2, with D perhaps matching TRBD1 (6 bases). This CDR3 is built from 13 residues. V gave up 6 bases and J gave up 5 bases, with 13 bases separating them. Germline CDR1 is SNHLY and CDR2 is FYNNEI.

The chain employs TRBV7-8 and TRBJ2-6; possibly TRBD2 for D (5 bases). This CDR3 comprises 16 residues. V dropped 5 bases and J dropped 4 bases, with 15 bases sitting between them. The germline V gene encodes CDR1 SGHVS and CDR2 FQNEAQ. In DNA, the CDR3 is TGTGCCAGCAGCGCTCTAGCATTCTGGGGGGCCAACGTCCTGACTTTC. This translates into CASSALAFWGANVLTF.

The J gene is TRBJ1-5, the V gene TRBV10-1; D is unclear. V was shortened by 4 bases and J by 6 bases, with 10 bases between the two germline ends. Per germline, CDR1 WNHNN and CDR2 SYGVQD (reference sequence). The CDR3 consists of 13 residues. The CDR3 protein is CASSVTLSQPQHF. CDR3 DNA: TGCGCCAGCAGTGTAACTCTAAGTCAGCCCCAGCATTTT.

The chain recombines TRBV9 with TRBJ2-7; D is undetermined. The CDR3 has 15 amino acids. From germline, CDR1 is SGDLS and CDR2 YYNGEE. Trimming stripped 0 bases from V and 2 bases from J, with 12 bases between. The DNA of the CDR3 is TGTGCCAGCAGCGTAGATCCGGACGGACCCTACGAGCAGTACTTC. Translating it yields CASSVDPDGPYEQYF.

The genes are TRBV28 and TRBJ1-5; D gene ambiguous. The germline V and J ends were trimmed by 10 bases and 0 bases, with 16 bases remaining between them. Germline V CDR1 and CDR2: MDHEN, SYDVKM. The CDR3 is 15 residues long. The CDR3 reads CATTPASNSNQPQHF. CDR3 DNA sequence: TGTGCCACCACCCCGGCGTCAAATAGCAATCAGCCCCAGCATTTT.

This chain connects TRBV7-9 to TRBJ2-7; 9 bases fit TRBD2. V was pared by 2 bases and J by 0 bases, with 5 bases of the junction left unmatched. Germline values: CDR1 SEHNR, CDR2 FQNEAQ (reference sequence). This CDR3 has 16 residues. CDR3 DNA sequence: TGTGCCAGCAGCTTATTTCTAGCGGGGTCCTCCTACGAGCAGTACTTC. It encodes CASSLFLAGSSYEQYF.

V usage is TRBV6-1 and J usage is TRBJ1-1; D uncertain. The ends were cut back, 1 base at V and 5 bases at J, with 11 bases in the middle. This CDR3 comprises 14 residues. The germline CDR1 and CDR2 sequences are MNHNS and SASEGT. The CDR3: CASSEGRLRTEAFF. CDR3 DNA: TGTGCCAGCAGTGAAGGCCGGTTGAGGACTGAAGCTTTCTTT.

The rearrangement uses TRBV5-1 and TRBJ1-6; the match to TRBD1 covers 10 bases. CDR3 size: 15 residues. CDR1 is SGHRS and CDR2 is YFSETQ in the germline V gene. V lost 0 bases, J lost 8 bases, and 2 bases stayed unmatched. In DNA form, the CDR3 reads TGCGCCAGCAGCTTGGGACAGGGGGCGTATTCACCCCTCCACTTT. Protein product: CASSLGQGAYSPLHF. Full variable domain (outside the CDR3, taken from reference TRBV5-1 and TRBJ1-6): KAGVTQTPRYLIKTRGQQVTLSCSPISGHRSVSWYQQTPGQGLQFLFEYFSETQRNKGNFPGRFSGRQFSNSRSEMNVSTLELGDSALYLCASSLGQGAYSPLHFGNGTRLTVT.

This rearrangement joins TRBV19 to TRBJ2-4; 7 nucleotides match TRBD1. With 6 bases clipped from V and 5 bases from J, the junction kept 4 bases outside the gene matches. Germline lookup yields CDR1 LNHDA and CDR2 SQIVND (reference sequence). The CDR3 totals 13 residues. CDR3 bases: TGTGCCAGTAGGCTGCAGGGGGAAAACATTCAGTACTTC. This translates into CASRLQGENIQYF. The entire variable domain, with the rest obtained from reference TRBV19 and TRBJ2-4, is as follows: DGGITQSPKYLFRKEGQNVTLSCEQNLNHDAMYWYRQDPGQGLRLIYYSQIVNDFQKGDIAEGYSVSREKKESFPLTVTSAQKNPTAFYLCASRLQGENIQYFGAGTRLSVL.

The chain employs TRBV30 and TRBJ1-5; D not certain. V shed 1 base and J shed 1 base, with 14 bases lying between them. The CDR3 totals 16 residues. Germline CDR1 GTSNPN, CDR2 SVGIG (reference sequence). CDR3 in amino acids: CAWSGDYSESNQPQHF. The DNA for the CDR3 is TGTGCCTGGAGTGGAGATTACTCGGAGAGCAATCAGCCCCAGCATTTT. Combining the CDR3 with reference TRBV30 and TRBJ1-5 gives the whole variable domain SQTIHQWPATLVQPVGSPLSLECTVEGTSNPNLYWYRQAAGRGLQLLFYSVGIGQISSEVPQNLSASRPQDRQFILSSKKLLLSDSGFYLCAWSGDYSESNQPQHFGDGTRLSIL.

The chain carries TRBV6-5 and TRBJ1-2, with unresolved D. The CDR3 spans 11 residues. V was shortened by 5 bases and J by 8 bases, with 9 bases between the two germline ends. CDR1 MNHEY and CDR2 SVGAGI come from the germline V gene. CDR3 region: CASSVGWGYTF. The DNA for the CDR3 is TGTGCCAGCAGTGTGGGGTGGGGCTACACCTTC.

CDR3 DNA sequence: TGCGCCAGCAGCCCCCCTACCGCCGGCTCCTACAATGAGCAGTTCTTC. The encoded protein is CASSPPTAGSYNEQFF. The chain recombines TRBV5-1 with TRBJ2-1, with D hard to call. Germline-derived CDR1 and CDR2 are SGHRS and YFSETQ. Trimming took 4 bases from V and 0 from J, leaving 14 bases between them. This CDR3 has 16 amino acids.

This rearrangement joins TRBV7-8 to TRBJ2-3; weak D call: TRBD1 (6 bases). Per the germline V gene, CDR1 is SGHVS and CDR2 is FQNEAQ. This CDR3 comprises 14 residues. V gave up 5 bases and J gave up 2 bases, with 11 bases separating them. CDR3 coding DNA: TGTGCCAGCAGCCCAAACAGGGTCACAGATACGCAGTATTTT. As protein: CASSPNRVTDTQYF. The full variable domain, with the rest looked up from reference TRBV7-8 and TRBJ2-3, is GAGVSQSPRYKVAKRGQDVALRCDPISGHVSLFWYQQALGQGPEFLTYFQNEAQLDKSGLPSDRFFAERPEGSVSTLKIQRTQQEDSAVYLCASSPNRVTDTQYFGPGTRLTVL.

This clone was observed a handful of times. The rearrangement joins TRBV19 to TRBJ1-5; TRBD1 might be the D (5 bases). Per germline, CDR1 LNHDA and CDR2 SQIVND (reference sequence). The CDR3 is made up of 15 amino acids. Trimming removed 9 bases from V and 3 bases from J, with 18 bases in between. This chain's CDR3 is CASEGTGGYNQPQHF. DNA for the CDR3: TGTGCCAGCGAGGGCACAGGAGGGTACAATCAGCCCCAGCATTTT.

The V call is TRBV11-2, the J call TRBJ2-2, with D uncertain. This CDR3 is 17 amino acids long. Between the trimmed V and J ends, which lost 5 bases and 2 bases, there was a span of 18 bases. Germline V gives CDR1 SGHAT, CDR2 FQNNGV. CDR3 residues: CASSPALRRTNTGELFF. CDR3 DNA: TGTGCCAGCAGCCCTGCTCTTCGACGGACCAACACCGGGGAGCTGTTTTTT.

V and J are TRBV6-1 and TRBJ1-1, with 7 bases aligning to TRBD1. The CDR3 runs 15 residues. Per germline, CDR1 MNHNS and CDR2 SASEGT. After removal of 6 bases from V and 2 bases from J, the junction contained 9 bases not matched to a gene. This CDR3 is CASRALGQSNTEAFF. In nucleotides, the CDR3 is TGTGCCAGCAGGGCCTTGGGACAGTCTAACACTGAAGCTTTCTTT.

This clone turned up a few times. The rearrangement links TRBV7-3 to TRBJ2-2; no reliable D call. The CDR3 length is 13 residues. Germline-derived CDR1 and CDR2 are SGHTA and FQGTGA. V was shortened by 3 bases and J by 6 bases, with 8 bases between the two germline ends. Written as DNA, the CDR3 is TGTGCCAGCAGCTTCCAGTCGGCCGGGGAGCTGTTTTTT. This sequence encodes CASSFQSAGELFF.

V gene TRBV5-6 combines with J gene TRBJ1-2; TRBD1 matches 8 bases. The length of the CDR3 is 12 residues. In germline, CDR1 is SGHDT, CDR2 YYEEEE. J was trimmed by 8 bases and V by 2 bases; bases with no gene match: 2. CDR3 DNA sequence: TGTGCCAGCAGCTTCAGGGGGCCCGGCTACACCTTC. Protein: CASSFRGPGYTF.

The chain has TRBV11-2 and TRBJ2-7; the match to TRBD1 covers 10 bases. Germline V gene data show CDR1 as SGHAT and CDR2 as FQNNGV. V shed 4 bases and J 6 bases; nucleotides not matched to a gene: 6. This CDR3 has 14 amino acids. DNA for the CDR3: TGTGCCAGCAGCTACAGGACAGGGGGGCTCGAGCAGTACTTC. It translates to CASSYRTGGLEQYF.

The chain has TRBV30 and TRBJ2-1; the D is unclear. The V end lost 4 bases, the J end lost 2 bases, and 15 bases lay between the germline ends. Germline CDR1 and CDR2: GTSNPN and SVGIG (reference sequence). The length of the CDR3 is 15 residues. The DNA of the CDR3 is TGTGCCTGGACCAAAGAAGGGAACCCCTACAATGAGCAGTTCTTC. Protein sequence: CAWTKEGNPYNEQFF. The entire variable domain, with the rest obtained from reference TRBV30 and TRBJ2-1, is as follows: SQTIHQWPATLVQPVGSPLSLECTVEGTSNPNLYWYRQAAGRGLQLLFYSVGIGQISSEVPQNLSASRPQDRQFILSSKKLLLSDSGFYLCAWTKEGNPYNEQFFGPGTRLTVL.

V and J are TRBV2 and TRBJ1-2; D possibly corresponds to TRBD1 (6 bases). The CDR3 is 12 amino acids. The V gene's germline CDR1 is SNHLY and CDR2 FYNNEI. V shed 7 bases and J shed 2 bases, with 8 bases lying between them. Written as DNA, the CDR3 is TGTGCCAGCAACCAGGGGAACTATGGCTACACCTTC. Amino acids: CASNQGNYGYTF.

The rearrangement joins TRBV11-2 to TRBJ2-7, with D possibly being TRBD1 (6 bases). CDR3 length: 14 amino acids. V lost 4 bases and J lost 1, with 11 bases in between. CDR1 is SGHAT and CDR2 is FQNNGV in the germline V gene. CDR3 sequence reads: CASSYGDISYEQYF. CDR3 in DNA: TGTGCCAGCAGCTACGGGGACATATCCTACGAGCAGTACTTC.

The V gene is TRBV28, the J gene TRBJ2-1; D is perhaps TRBD1 (6 bases). The CDR3 consists of 15 residues. The germline V and J ends were trimmed by 8 bases and 7 bases, with 21 bases remaining between them. CDR1 MDHEN and CDR2 SYDVKM come from the germline V gene. CDR3 sequence: CASLPGTYRSNEQFF. In nucleotides, the CDR3 is TGTGCCAGCCTACCAGGGACATACCGATCGAATGAGCAGTTCTTC. Supplemented by reference TRBV28 and TRBJ2-1, the full variable domain reads DVKVTQSSRYLVKRTGEKVFLECVQDMDHENMFWYRQDPGLGLRLIYFSYDVKMKEKGDIPEGYSVSREKKERFSLILESASTNQTSMYLCASLPGTYRSNEQFFGPGTRLTVL.